The text below deals with one T cell receptor (beta chain). This sample was included in a study of shared clonotypes between healthy human individuals. Sequencing was performed with immunoSEQ multiplex PCR; in TCRdb, only in-frame clones are kept and a portion is missing. The data contain around 2,000,000 clones, more than 85% of them singletons. This CDR3 has 16 amino acids. Naive-designated CD8 cells lacked CD45RO, were positively enriched for CCR7, and omitted terminally differentiated effector memory CD45RA+ cells. The TCR originated in a man younger than 35 in good health. Some clones in this sample may be carry-over from other donors' samples. This chain links TRBV21-1 with TRBJ1-1; the D call TRBD1 from the table was never checked on the DNA. TRBV21-1 is given as a pseudogene. Specimen: naive CD8+ T cells from PBMCs. The CDR3 nucleotides are TGTGCCAGCAGCAAAGGTCGGGACAGCCAGAACACTGAAGCTTTCTTT. This translates into CASSKGRDSQNTEAFF.